These 6 T cell receptor beta chains came from one sample sequenced in a study of cytomegalovirus exposure and HLA in healthy donors. Primers included in the PCR were 60 Vbeta and 13 Jbeta primers. The protocol was immunoSEQ multiplex PCR, while the TCRdb copy is restricted to in-frame clones and leaves out a portion. The sample lists 120,000 or so clones; about 80% were seen once. Sequencing was done on a sample of PBMCs. The source is a woman aged 45-60 years in good health and CMV-seropositive.

J is TRBJ2-1 and V is TRBV7-9; 8 bases agree with TRBD2. Trimming cost V 5 bases and J 3 bases; bases outside gene matches: 6. The length of the CDR3 is 15 residues. CDR1 is SEHNR, CDR2 FQNEAQ, per germline (reference sequence). CDR3 loop: CASSKSGSYYNEQFF. In nucleotides, the CDR3 is TGTGCCAGCAGCAAGAGCGGGAGCTACTACAATGAGCAGTTCTTC.

CDR3 sequence: CSVEDRWRGTTDTQYF. CDR3 DNA: TGCAGCGTTGAAGATCGCTGGCGGGGGACCACAGATACGCAGTATTTT. This chain uses TRBV29-1 with TRBJ2-3, with 7 bases that match TRBD2. The V segment lost 0 bases and the J segment 2 bases; nucleotides outside the gene matches: 8. Germline values: CDR1 SQVTM, CDR2 ANQGSEA. CDR3 length equals 16 residues.

This clone was recorded a few times. The chain links TRBV7-8 to TRBJ2-5; TRBD1 aligns across 7 bases. V dropped 5 bases and J dropped 5; count of bases not matched to a gene: 11. Germline lookup yields CDR1 SGHVS and CDR2 FQNEAQ. The CDR3 has 15 residues. CDR3: CASSAVTGKYETQYF. DNA of the CDR3: TGTGCCAGCAGCGCCGTGACAGGGAAGTATGAGACCCAGTACTTC.

The chain employs TRBV5-8 and TRBJ2-7, with TRBD2 matching 11 bases. CDR1 is SGHTS, CDR2 YDEGEE, per germline. V was pared by 4 bases and J by 6 bases, with 9 bases of the junction left unmatched. The CDR3 runs 15 residues. The CDR3 is CASSRVLAGAGEQYF. CDR3 sequence (DNA): TGTGCCAGCAGCCGGGTACTAGCGGGAGCCGGCGAGCAGTACTTC.

The rearrangement links TRBV4-2 to TRBJ1-5; 8 bases line up with TRBD1. Germline loops: CDR1 LGHNA, CDR2 YNFKEQ. Germline trimming cut 6 bases from V and 6 bases from J; bases unmatched to any gene: 7. The CDR3 extends over 14 amino acids. Written as DNA, the CDR3 is TGTGCCAGCAGGGATACAGGGGGAGCTCAGCCCCAGCATTTT. This codes for CASRDTGGAQPQHF.

The gene calls are TRBV5-4 and TRBJ2-7; a weak D match, TRBD2 (6 bases). Trimming took 3 bases from V and 5 from J, leaving 18 bases between them. The CDR3 has 15 residues. Germline V lookup: CDR1 SGHNT, CDR2 YYREEE (reference sequence). CDR3 DNA sequence: TGTGCCAGCAGCTGGGGACTCGGGTTGATGAACGAGCAGTACTTC. As protein: CASSWGLGLMNEQYF.